These 14 T cell receptor beta chains came from one sample sequenced in a study of T cell repertoires in aging, cancer and after chemotherapy. Amplification of TCR beta used genomic DNA extracted from peripheral blood. A mixed TRB-A/B primer pool amplified rearranged TRB by multiplex touch-down PCR. TCRdb independently ran MiXCR on the multiplex PCR reads; one entry per CDR3 protein. This sample carries more than 4,000 distinct CDR3 sequences, over 45% of them seen once, and the ten largest clones take 28%. Material: blood. Every receptor here comes from a human donor in good health.

By share of the sample, this clonotype is medium-sized. V gene TRBV30 combines with J gene TRBJ2-2; no definite D call. The CDR3 is 13 amino acids. Deletions cut 3 bases from V and 0 bases from J, with 5 bases between. Germline lookup yields CDR1 GTSNPN and CDR2 SVGIG (reference sequence). DNA for the CDR3: TGTGCCTGGAGACCAGCGAACACCGGGGAGCTGTTTTTT. Protein product: CAWRPANTGELFF. Full variable domain (outside the CDR3, taken from reference TRBV30 and TRBJ2-2): SQTIHQWPATLVQPVGSPLSLECTVEGTSNPNLYWYRQAAGRGLQLLFYSVGIGQISSEVPQNLSASRPQDRQFILSSKKLLLSDSGFYLCAWRPANTGELFFGEGSRLTVL.

This clonotype has a single count. At one boundary the junction diverges from the germline segment, which might be a read error. The chain combines TRBV6-5 with TRBJ2-5; D is unclear. The CDR3 length is 11 residues. CDR1 is MNHEY, CDR2 SVGAGI, per germline. CDR3 coding DNA: TGTGACAGCAATTGGCAAGAGACCCAGTACTTC. Its protein product is CDSNWQETQYF.

The chain links TRBV19 to TRBJ2-3, with 8 positions matching TRBD2. After removal of 3 bases from V and 1 base from J, the junction contained 12 bases not matched to a gene. There are 18 residues in the CDR3. Germline V gene lookup returns CDR1 LNHDA and CDR2 SQIVND (reference sequence). CDR3 region: CASSMVRGGTAGTDTQYF. In DNA, the CDR3 is TGTGCCAGTAGTATGGTACGGGGGGGCACAGCGGGCACAGATACGCAGTATTTT.

This chain uses TRBV30 with TRBJ2-3; 9 bases match TRBD2. Trimming removed 0 bases from V and 11 bases from J; junction bases left unmatched: 9. The V gene's germline CDR1 is GTSNPN and CDR2 SVGIG (reference sequence). CDR3 length: 14 amino acids. The chain's CDR3 is CAWSVLSGGLGQYF. The CDR3 coding sequence is TGTGCCTGGAGTGTACTAAGCGGGGGGCTGGGGCAGTATTTT. The whole variable domain, filled in from reference TRBV30 and TRBJ2-3, reads SQTIHQWPATLVQPVGSPLSLECTVEGTSNPNLYWYRQAAGRGLQLLFYSVGIGQISSEVPQNLSASRPQDRQFILSSKKLLLSDSGFYLCAWSVLSGGLGQYFGPGTRLTVL.

This chain links TRBV9 with TRBJ2-3; 8 nucleotides agree with TRBD2. This CDR3 is built from 15 residues. Germline V CDR1 and CDR2: SGDLS, YYNGEE. The V segment lost 0 bases and the J segment 6 bases; nucleotides outside the gene matches: 6. CDR3 DNA: TGTGCCAGCAGCGTAGAACCTCGGACTAGCGATACGCAGTATTTT. This translates into CASSVEPRTSDTQYF.

This clonotype showed up just a few times. The rearrangement joins TRBV6-5 to TRBJ2-1, with TRBD1 identical over 7 bases. The J segment lost 5 bases and the V segment lost 2 bases, leaving 3 bases of the junction unmatched. The CDR3 length is 14 residues. Germline CDR1 and CDR2: MNHEY and SVGAGI. CDR3 amino acids: CASSYGTDNNEQFF. CDR3 nucleotide sequence: TGTGCCAGCAGTTACGGGACAGATAACAATGAGCAGTTCTTC.

V is TRBV30 and J is TRBJ1-5; unclear D gene. V was clipped by 4 bases and J by 2 bases, with 6 bases between them. Germline values: CDR1 GTSNPN, CDR2 SVGIG (reference sequence). CDR3 length equals 12 residues. The CDR3 region has the DNA TGTGCCTGGAATAGGGGCAATCAGCCCCAGCATTTT. Amino acid sequence: CAWNRGNQPQHF.

V and J are TRBV24-1 and TRBJ1-5; D gene ambiguous. Trimming pared 6 bases from V and 0 bases from J, leaving 11 bases between. CDR3 length: 15 residues. Germline V gene lookup returns CDR1 KGHDR and CDR2 SFDVKD. This chain's CDR3 is CATSIASDSNQPQHF. CDR3 nucleotide sequence: TGTGCCACCAGTATTGCTTCAGATAGCAATCAGCCCCAGCATTTT.

This clonotype was detected only a few times. The chain is built from TRBV24-1 and TRBJ2-3, with 14 bases identical to TRBD2. The length of the CDR3 is 18 residues. CDR1 KGHDR and CDR2 SFDVKD come from the germline V gene. V trimming: 3 bases; J trimming: 5 bases; junction bases outside the gene matches: 9. CDR3 coding DNA: TGTGCCACCAGTGATCCCCGGACTAGCGGGGGGAGGGGAGATACGCAGTATTTT. Translated, it gives CATSDPRTSGGRGDTQYF.

This chain links TRBV6-5 with TRBJ2-1; 10 bases are shared with TRBD2. The germline V gene has CDR1 MNHEY and CDR2 SVGAGI. The CDR3 is 17 amino acids. The junction had 11 bases not matched to a gene; V was cut back by 6 bases and J by 3 bases. The CDR3 nucleotides read TGTGCCAGCAGCCTATTCTCTTCTAGCGGGGGCTACAATGAGCAGTTCTTC. Translating it yields CASSLFSSSGGYNEQFF.

The chain recombines TRBV27 with TRBJ2-1; 9 bases agree with TRBD1. The CDR3 is 14 residues long. J lost 4 bases, V lost 5 bases, and 3 bases had no gene match. CDR1 and CDR2 (germline): MNHEY, SMNVEV (reference sequence). The CDR3 is CASSVTGGYNEQFF. The CDR3, as DNA: TGTGCCAGCAGTGTGACAGGGGGATACAATGAGCAGTTCTTC.

The chain has TRBV27 and TRBJ2-1, with D tentatively TRBD2 (6 bases). Deletions cut 8 bases from V and 0 bases from J, with 11 bases between. Germline values: CDR1 MNHEY, CDR2 SMNVEV (reference sequence). The CDR3 covers 14 residues. The CDR3 DNA follows: TGTGCCAGCGGGCGGGGAAGCTCCTACAATGAGCAGTTCTTC. Encoded protein: CASGRGSSYNEQFF.

V gene TRBV7-2 combines with J gene TRBJ2-7; 8 bases are a match to TRBD2. The V and J ends lost 5 bases and 0 bases, in that order; junction bases with no gene match: 9. CDR1 SGHTA and CDR2 FQGNSA come from the germline V gene. The CDR3 is 16 amino acids. The CDR3 is CASSAVSGASSYEQYF. The CDR3 nucleotides read TGTGCCAGCAGCGCGGTTAGCGGGGCCAGCTCCTACGAGCAGTACTTC.

This clonotype ranks as medium-sized. The chain joins TRBV29-1 to TRBJ2-3; D tentatively reads TRBD1 or TRBD2 (5 bases each). CDR3 length: 13 residues. Germline V gene sequence: CDR1 SQVTM, CDR2 ANQGSEA. Trimming left V 4 bases short and J 8 bases short, with 16 bases between. The CDR3 spells CSVVKGRSTTQYF. The CDR3 region has the DNA TGCAGCGTTGTAAAGGGACGAAGCACTACGCAGTATTTT.